Below are 19 T cell receptor beta chains sequenced from a single sample in a study of OX40 agonist ivuxolimab in advanced cancers. The table came from immunoSEQ multiplex PCR; TCRdb's copy has only in-frame clones and leaves some out. The sample contains some 69,000 clones, more than 70% of which appear only once. This sample comprised CD4+ or CD8+ T cells sorted from blood, obtained in a trial of the OX40 agonist ivuxolimab. The receptors were sampled from an adult with an advanced solid tumor such as melanoma, head and neck, liver or kidney cancer.

The chain is built from TRBV2 and TRBJ2-3; 12 bases are shared with TRBD2. Trimming cost V 7 bases and J 2 bases; bases outside gene matches: 7. Looked up from germline, CDR1 is SNHLY and CDR2 is FYNNEI. The CDR3 runs 16 residues. The CDR3 is CASTRTSGGYTDTQYF. CDR3 DNA: TGTGCCAGCACAAGAACTAGCGGGGGGTACACAGATACGCAGTATTTT.

This clone showed up just a few times. The chain's CDR3 is CASSQDGGKNTEAFF. The CDR3 nucleotides are TGCGCCAGCAGCCAAGATGGGGGGAAGAACACTGAAGCTTTCTTT. The V gene is TRBV4-1, the J gene TRBJ1-1, with D perhaps TRBD1 (5 bases). V was shortened by 0 bases and J by 1 base, with 9 bases between the two germline ends. The CDR3 has 15 amino acids. The germline V gene has CDR1 MGHRA and CDR2 YSYEKL.

In this sample, this clone turned up a few times. This chain links TRBV9 with TRBJ2-7; TRBD2 matches 11 bases. The V and J ends lost 0 bases and 6 bases, in that order; junction bases with no gene match: 8. The CDR3 consists of 16 residues. Germline V lookup: CDR1 SGDLS, CDR2 YYNGEE. CDR3 sequence: CASSVEERSGRAEQYF. The CDR3 region has the DNA TGTGCCAGCAGCGTAGAGGAACGTAGCGGGAGGGCCGAGCAGTACTTC.

V is TRBV5-6 and J is TRBJ2-5, with TRBD2 identical over 12 bases. V was pared by 4 bases and J by 2 bases, with 6 bases of the junction left unmatched. This CDR3 region has 16 residues. The V gene's germline CDR1 is SGHDT and CDR2 YYEEEE. The CDR3 sequence is CASSVGLAGNQETQYF. The DNA for the CDR3 is TGTGCCAGCAGCGTGGGACTAGCGGGTAATCAAGAGACCCAGTACTTC.

The chain couples TRBV5-1 to TRBJ2-3; D gene ambiguous. Germline V gene data show CDR1 as SGHRS and CDR2 as YFSETQ. Trimming took off 6 bases at V and 3 bases at J, with 5 bases between the two ends. The CDR3 consists of 11 residues. The CDR3 loop reads CASTSTDTQYF. The CDR3 region has the DNA TGCGCCAGCACAAGTACAGATACGCAGTATTTT.

This clone was recorded once. The chain employs TRBV5-1 and TRBJ1-2; 8 nucleotides align to TRBD1. The CDR3 covers 14 residues. Germline V gene sequence: CDR1 SGHRS, CDR2 YFSETQ. The J segment lost 3 bases and the V segment lost 4 bases, leaving 5 bases of the junction unmatched. CDR3 in DNA: TGCGCCAGCAGCCGGGACAGGTCTTACTATGGCTACACCTTC. Its translation is CASSRDRSYYGYTF.

The chain links TRBV6-1 to TRBJ1-5, with 12 positions matching TRBD1. V shed 3 bases, J shed 2 bases, and the junction held 11 bases outside the gene matches. The germline CDR1 and CDR2 sequences are MNHNS and SASEGT. The CDR3 is made up of 19 amino acids. In nucleotides, the CDR3 is TGTGCCAGCAGTGAGTATCCGGGACAGGGGGCTGGGGGCAATCAGCCCCAGCATTTT. Translating gives CASSEYPGQGAGGNQPQHF.

This chain joins TRBV19 and TRBJ2-7; D gene uncertain. Germline V gene data show CDR1 as LNHDA and CDR2 as SQIVND (reference sequence). V lost 4 bases to trimming and J lost 3 bases, with 13 bases between them. The CDR3 totals 14 residues. CDR3: CASSRLGRDYEQYF. The CDR3 nucleotides read TGTGCCAGTAGTAGGTTAGGCCGCGACTACGAGCAGTACTTC.

The chain carries TRBV5-1 and TRBJ2-2; 7 bases line up with TRBD1. Germline trimming cut 3 bases from V and 4 bases from J; bases unmatched to any gene: 3. The germline V gene encodes CDR1 SGHRS and CDR2 YFSETQ. The CDR3 is made up of 14 amino acids. The CDR3 region has the DNA TGCGCCAGCAGCTCACAGGGGAGCACCGGGGAGCTGTTTTTT. It is translated as CASSSQGSTGELFF. Full variable domain (missing parts from reference TRBV5-1 and TRBJ2-2): KAGVTQTPRYLIKTRGQQVTLSCSPISGHRSVSWYQQTPGQGLQFLFEYFSETQRNKGNFPGRFSGRQFSNSRSEMNVSTLELGDSALYLCASSSQGSTGELFFGEGSRLTVL.

The chain has TRBV7-8 and TRBJ2-1; maybe TRBD2 (6 bases). Per the germline V gene, CDR1 is SGHVS and CDR2 is FQNEAQ. V lost 7 bases and J 5 bases, leaving 21 bases between the germline ends. The CDR3 is 16 amino acids. CDR3 sequence (DNA): TGTGCCAGCACCCCCCCCTTCCGGGAGAGTCACAATGAGCAGTTCTTC. Its translation: CASTPPFRESHNEQFF.

The chain links TRBV19 to TRBJ2-7; possibly TRBD2 for D (6 bases). Trimming took 4 bases from V and 0 from J, leaving 10 bases between them. This CDR3 has 14 amino acids. Germline V CDR1 and CDR2: LNHDA, SQIVND (reference sequence). CDR3 in amino acids: CASSRDSSSYEQYF. CDR3 DNA sequence: TGTGCCAGTAGTAGGGACTCCAGCTCCTACGAGCAGTACTTC. Variable domain in full (rest from reference TRBV19 and TRBJ2-7): DGGITQSPKYLFRKEGQNVTLSCEQNLNHDAMYWYRQDPGQGLRLIYYSQIVNDFQKGDIAEGYSVSREKKESFPLTVTSAQKNPTAFYLCASSRDSSSYEQYFGPGTRLTVT.

In its sample, this clone was seen a few times. The chain employs TRBV28 and TRBJ2-2; 8 nucleotides align to TRBD2. The CDR3 runs to 15 residues. Germline-derived CDR1 and CDR2 are MDHEN and SYDVKM. Losses at the gene ends were 2 bases for V and 6 bases for J; bases not matched to a gene: 5. CDR3 bases: TGTGCCAGCAGTTTAGGGACTAGGAGGTCCGGGGAGCTGTTTTTT. It specifies CASSLGTRRSGELFF. Full variable domain (outside the CDR3, taken from reference TRBV28 and TRBJ2-2): DVKVTQSSRYLVKRTGEKVFLECVQDMDHENMFWYRQDPGLGLRLIYFSYDVKMKEKGDIPEGYSVSREKKERFSLILESASTNQTSMYLCASSLGTRRSGELFFGEGSRLTVL.

This rearrangement joins TRBV2 to TRBJ2-1; 14 bases line up with TRBD2. With 1 base clipped from V and 10 bases from J, the junction kept 6 bases outside the gene matches. Germline V CDR1 and CDR2: SNHLY, FYNNEI. There are 16 residues in the CDR3. The CDR3: CASSEGGLAGGREQFF. The DNA for the CDR3 is TGTGCCAGCAGTGAAGGAGGACTAGCGGGAGGAAGGGAGCAGTTCTTC.

The chain uses TRBV5-1 and TRBJ1-2; 10 bases fit TRBD1. J gave up 8 bases and V 4 bases, and 2 bases lay outside the gene matches. In germline, CDR1 is SGHRS, CDR2 YFSETQ. The length of the CDR3 is 12 residues. The CDR3 here is CASSMGQGGYTF. As DNA, the CDR3 is TGCGCCAGCAGCATGGGACAGGGGGGCTACACCTTC.

This chain uses TRBV7-9 with TRBJ2-5; possibly TRBD1 for D (6 bases). Germline V gene sequence: CDR1 SEHNR, CDR2 FQNEAQ (reference sequence). With 5 bases removed from V and 5 bases from J, the gap between germline ends came to 15 bases. The CDR3 has 14 amino acids. DNA for the CDR3: TGTGCCAGCAGCACATCAGGGGCCGGGGAGACCCAGTACTTC. Residues: CASSTSGAGETQYF.

The rearrangement joins TRBV19 to TRBJ1-1, with TRBD1 matching 7 bases. The CDR3 contains 14 residues. V was clipped by 6 bases and J by 11 bases; unmatched bases: 15. Germline CDR1 is LNHDA and CDR2 is SQIVND (reference sequence). The CDR3 DNA reads TGTGCCAGTAGGGCACAGGGGACGGCGGGCATTGCTTTCTTT. Protein product: CASRAQGTAGIAFF.

V gene TRBV28 combines with J gene TRBJ2-7; D is perhaps TRBD1 or TRBD2 (5 bases each). The V end was cut by 7 bases, the J end by 3 bases, with 22 bases between. There are 16 residues in the CDR3. The germline V gene has CDR1 MDHEN and CDR2 SYDVKM. The CDR3 bases are TGTGCCAGCAATGATTTTCGTGGGGGAGCCAACTACGAGCAGTACTTC. This translates into CASNDFRGGANYEQYF. The variable domain in full, with the rest retrieved from reference TRBV28 and TRBJ2-7, is DVKVTQSSRYLVKRTGEKVFLECVQDMDHENMFWYRQDPGLGLRLIYFSYDVKMKEKGDIPEGYSVSREKKERFSLILESASTNQTSMYLCASNDFRGGANYEQYFGPGTRLTVT.

This clone was seen more than once but under ten times. The chain uses TRBV14 and TRBJ2-2; 9 bases align to TRBD1. The germline V gene has CDR1 SGHDN and CDR2 FVKESK. V lost 4 bases to trimming and J lost 5 bases; unmatched junction nucleotides: 5. The CDR3 extends over 15 amino acids. DNA for the CDR3: TGTGCCAGCAGCCCTCGACAGGGGGTTACCGGGGAGCTGTTTTTT. Encoded protein: CASSPRQGVTGELFF. Based on the CDR3 plus reference TRBV14 and TRBJ2-2, the full variable domain is EAGVTQFPSHSVIEKGQTVTLRCDPISGHDNLYWYRRVMGKEIKFLLHFVKESKQDESGMPNNRFLAERTGGTYSTLKVQPAELEDSGVYFCASSPRQGVTGELFFGEGSRLTVL.

This clone was seen a handful of times. The rearrangement links TRBV7-8 to TRBJ2-3; either TRBD1 or TRBD2 may fit D (5 bases each). The V gene's germline CDR1 is SGHVS and CDR2 FQNEAQ. The germline V and J ends were trimmed by 5 bases and 3 bases, with 15 bases remaining between them. The CDR3 consists of 15 residues. CDR3 DNA sequence: TGTGCCAGCAGCCCCATTGGGGGTCGGACAGATACGCAGTATTTT. Its protein is CASSPIGGRTDTQYF.